These 25 T cell receptor beta chains originate from one sample sequenced in a study of cytomegalovirus exposure and HLA in healthy donors. The PCR made use of 60 Vbeta and 13 Jbeta primers. Libraries were prepared by immunoSEQ multiplex PCR; TCRdb keeps only in-frame clonotypes and omits some of them. This table has under 250,000 clones, around 80% appearing once. Sequenced material: PBMCs. Receptors were obtained from a woman aged 55-75 years in good health and CMV-seropositive.

The V gene is TRBV19, the J gene TRBJ1-1; TRBD1 matches at 7 bases. Germline CDR1 reads LNHDA; CDR2 reads SQIVND (reference sequence). The CDR3 is 16 amino acids. Unmatched junction bases numbered 8, after V lost 3 bases and J lost 1 base. CDR3 sequence (DNA): TGTGCCAGTAGTATGGGAAGGGGACAGCGGAACACTGAAGCTTTCTTT. Translating it yields CASSMGRGQRNTEAFF.

This clone showed up just once. The gene calls are TRBV9 and TRBJ2-3; TRBD1 aligns across 7 bases. V dropped 4 bases and J dropped 2; count of bases not matched to a gene: 7. The CDR3 runs 15 residues. Looked up from germline, CDR1 is SGDLS and CDR2 is YYNGEE. DNA of the CDR3: TGTGCCAGCAGCCGGGACAGTCGACTCACAGATACGCAGTATTTT. Protein product: CASSRDSRLTDTQYF. The entire variable domain, with the rest obtained from reference TRBV9 and TRBJ2-3, is as follows: DSGVTQTPKHLITATGQRVTLRCSPRSGDLSVYWYQQSLDQGLQFLIQYYNGEERAKGNILERFSAQQFPDLHSELNLSSLELGDSALYFCASSRDSRLTDTQYFGPGTRLTVL.

This chain links TRBV6-1 with TRBJ2-7; 9 nucleotides align to TRBD2. V was clipped by 1 base and J by 3 bases; unmatched bases: 1. Germline lookup yields CDR1 MNHNS and CDR2 SASEGT. This CDR3 comprises 14 residues. The CDR3 sequence: CASSEGGRDYEQYF. The CDR3 nucleotides read TGTGCCAGCAGTGAAGGCGGGAGGGACTACGAGCAGTACTTC.

This chain uses TRBV5-1 with TRBJ2-3; D not resolved. V lost 4 bases, J lost 2 bases, and 11 bases lay in between. The CDR3 consists of 14 residues. Germline assignment: CDR1 SGHRS and CDR2 YFSETQ. The CDR3 protein is CASSTELYTDTQYF. The CDR3 DNA reads TGCGCCAGCAGCACCGAACTATACACAGATACGCAGTATTTT.

The chain joins TRBV19 to TRBJ2-1; TRBD1 matches 7 bases. Trimming removed 3 bases from V and 6 bases from J; junction bases left unmatched: 5. The CDR3 runs to 14 residues. Germline V gives CDR1 LNHDA, CDR2 SQIVND (reference sequence). This CDR3 is CASSMNRGVNEQFF. As DNA, the CDR3 is TGTGCCAGTAGTATGAACAGGGGAGTCAATGAGCAGTTCTTC.

V and J are TRBV10-2 and TRBJ2-1; 9 nucleotides agree with TRBD1. Germline V gene data show CDR1 as WSHSY and CDR2 as SAAADI. V shed 3 bases, J shed 7 bases, and the junction held 1 base outside the gene matches. This CDR3 has 13 amino acids. The CDR3 DNA sequence: TGCGCCAGCAGTGAACAGGGGGCTAATGAGCAGTTCTTC. Amino acid sequence: CASSEQGANEQFF.

V and J are TRBV5-1 and TRBJ2-3; perhaps TRBD2 as D (7 bases). This CDR3 has 15 residues. CDR1 is SGHRS, CDR2 YFSETQ, per germline. V lost 3 bases to trimming and J lost 2 bases, with 13 bases between them. The CDR3 nucleotides read TGCGCCAGCAGCTCGGAGGGGGGGCCCACAGATACGCAGTATTTT. It translates to CASSSEGGPTDTQYF. Full variable domain (outside the CDR3, taken from reference TRBV5-1 and TRBJ2-3): KAGVTQTPRYLIKTRGQQVTLSCSPISGHRSVSWYQQTPGQGLQFLFEYFSETQRNKGNFPGRFSGRQFSNSRSEMNVSTLELGDSALYLCASSSEGGPTDTQYFGPGTRLTVL.

In the case of this clone: One end of the junction is discordant with germline, which a read error may explain. V gene TRBV18 combines with J gene TRBJ2-5; TRBD1 matches 7 bases. CDR3 length equals 13 residues. The germline V gene encodes CDR1 KGHSH and CDR2 LQKENI. The CDR3 region is CTSSPTGMETQYF. CDR3 coding DNA: TGTACCAGCTCACCGACAGGGATGGAGACCCAGTACTTC.

This chain links TRBV6-5 with TRBJ2-1; 11 bases agree with TRBD2. After removal of 5 bases from V and 9 bases from J, the junction contained 6 bases not matched to a gene. Germline CDR1 reads MNHEY; CDR2 reads SVGAGI. This CDR3 region has 14 residues. The CDR3 sequence is CASSTTSGSPEQFF. The CDR3 DNA follows: TGTGCCAGCAGTACCACTAGCGGGAGCCCTGAGCAGTTCTTC.

This clone occurred a few times. The CDR3 DNA sequence: TGTGCCATCAGTCCACAGGGTAGTGAAGCTTTCTTT. It specifies CAISPQGSEAFF. V and J are TRBV10-3 and TRBJ1-1, with D possibly being TRBD1 (6 bases). Germline V gene sequence: CDR1 ENHRY, CDR2 SYGVKD. The CDR3 totals 12 residues. Trimming pared 5 bases from V and 7 bases from J, leaving 11 bases between.

The chain uses TRBV6-1 and TRBJ2-3; D gene ambiguous. The V gene lost 3 bases and the J gene lost 4 bases, with 11 bases spanning the gap. Per the germline V gene, CDR1 is MNHNS and CDR2 is SASEGT. CDR3 size: 14 residues. The CDR3 region has the DNA TGTGCCAGCAGTGAGCTCCCCAGCGCAGATACGCAGTATTTT. The encoded protein is CASSELPSADTQYF.

This chain connects TRBV2 to TRBJ2-1; TRBD2 matches at 7 bases. The V segment lost 2 bases and the J segment 2 bases; nucleotides outside the gene matches: 3. Germline V gives CDR1 SNHLY, CDR2 FYNNEI. This CDR3 spans 15 amino acids. CDR3 region: CASSETGGAYNEQFF. For the CDR3, the DNA is TGTGCCAGCAGTGAAACGGGAGGCGCCTACAATGAGCAGTTCTTC.

The rearrangement uses TRBV5-1 and TRBJ1-4; D might be TRBD1 (6 bases). Germline-derived CDR1 and CDR2 are SGHRS and YFSETQ. CDR3 length: 12 amino acids. V was pared by 7 bases and J by 8 bases, with 12 bases between. CDR3 bases: TGCGCCAGCTCAGGGGTAGGCGAAAAACTGTTTTTT. As protein: CASSGVGEKLFF.

V gene TRBV5-1 combines with J gene TRBJ1-1, with a weak D call TRBD1 (5 bases). This CDR3 is 18 amino acids long. Trimming pared 4 bases from V and 0 bases from J, leaving 22 bases between. Germline CDR1 is SGHRS and CDR2 is YFSETQ. The CDR3 nucleotides are TGCGCCAGCAGCCGGGGGGGGTCTTTCCCTCCCCTGAACACTGAAGCTTTCTTT. Its translation: CASSRGGSFPPLNTEAFF. The entire variable domain, with the rest obtained from reference TRBV5-1 and TRBJ1-1, is as follows: KAGVTQTPRYLIKTRGQQVTLSCSPISGHRSVSWYQQTPGQGLQFLFEYFSETQRNKGNFPGRFSGRQFSNSRSEMNVSTLELGDSALYLCASSRGGSFPPLNTEAFFGQGTRLTVV.

The chain employs TRBV6-1 and TRBJ2-7; 9 nucleotides align to TRBD1. Unmatched junction bases numbered 9, after V lost 5 bases and J lost 7 bases. The CDR3 is made up of 14 amino acids. From germline, CDR1 is MNHNS and CDR2 SASEGT. DNA for the CDR3: TGTGCCAGCAGTCGAACAGGGGGCGGAGGGGAGCAGTACTTC. It encodes CASSRTGGGGEQYF.

V usage is TRBV28 and J usage is TRBJ2-2, with D uncertain. Germline CDR1 is MDHEN and CDR2 is SYDVKM. The CDR3 runs to 11 residues. Trimming stripped 3 bases from V and 9 bases from J, with 5 bases between. DNA of the CDR3: TGTGCCAGCAGTTTCCAGAGGGAGCTGTTTTTT. Residues: CASSFQRELFF.

This clone was recorded once. The J gene is TRBJ1-1, the V gene TRBV4-1, with a tentative D call TRBD1 (5 bases). Per the germline V gene, CDR1 is MGHRA and CDR2 is YSYEKL. Trimming cost V 0 bases and J 3 bases, with 11 bases left between them. CDR3 length: 15 residues. The CDR3 protein is CASSQDLGGYTEAFF. DNA of the CDR3: TGCGCCAGCAGCCAAGATTTGGGGGGGTACACTGAAGCTTTCTTT.

This clone has only a few counts. Within the sample, other DNA sequences also encode this same CDR3. V usage is TRBV6-5 and J usage is TRBJ1-1, with no clear D. Deletions cut 0 bases from V and 1 base from J, with 6 bases between. The CDR3 totals 14 residues. Germline V gene sequence: CDR1 MNHEY, CDR2 SVGAGI. The CDR3 sequence is CASSYSGRNTEAFF. For the CDR3, the DNA is TGTGCCAGCAGTTACTCGGGGAGGAACACTGAAGCTTTCTTT.

CDR3 in amino acids: CASRPDRVYRGYTF. The CDR3 DNA is TGTGCCAGCAGACCCGACAGGGTTTACAGGGGCTACACCTTC. J is TRBJ1-2 and V is TRBV2; the match to TRBD1 covers 7 bases. The CDR3 consists of 14 residues. V gave up 6 bases and J gave up 8 bases; unmatched junction bases: 12. Germline CDR1 is SNHLY and CDR2 is FYNNEI.

This chain links TRBV27 with TRBJ2-3; D not resolved. CDR1 is MNHEY, CDR2 SMNVEV, per germline (reference sequence). V lost 6 bases and J lost 0, with 16 bases in between. CDR3 size: 16 residues. CDR3 DNA: TGTGCCAGCAGACCCGGTATAGGAGAGAGCACAGATACGCAGTATTTT. This codes for CASRPGIGESTDTQYF.

V usage is TRBV5-6 and J usage is TRBJ2-1; D ambiguous. Trimming left V 0 bases short and J 12 bases short, with 7 bases between. CDR3 length: 11 residues. The germline CDR1 and CDR2 sequences are SGHDT and YYEEEE. CDR3 DNA: TGTGCCAGCAGCTTGGACTACCGGCAGTTCTTC. Translating gives CASSLDYRQFF.

This sequence joins TRBV18 and TRBJ1-1, with TRBD1 identical over 7 bases. CDR3 length: 15 amino acids. The ends lost 3 bases at V and 0 bases at J; junction bases unmatched: 4. CDR1 is KGHSH, CDR2 LQKENI, per germline. The CDR3 coding sequence is TGTGCCAGCTCACCTCGGACAGGTATGAACACTGAAGCTTTCTTT. It codes for CASSPRTGMNTEAFF.

This clone was observed a single time. This chain uses TRBV5-1 with TRBJ2-7; TRBD1 is a possible D gene (5 bases). The ends were cut back, 0 bases at V and 0 bases at J, with 13 bases in the middle. In germline, CDR1 is SGHRS, CDR2 YFSETQ. The CDR3 spans 16 residues. Here the CDR3 reads CASSLDRFTLSYEQYF. For the CDR3, the DNA is TGCGCCAGCAGCTTGGACAGGTTCACCCTCTCCTACGAGCAGTACTTC.

The chain is built from TRBV9 and TRBJ2-3; D possibly corresponds to TRBD2 (5 bases). Trimming shortened V by 2 bases and J by 3 bases, and 7 bases separated the two germline ends. This CDR3 contains 13 residues. Germline assignment: CDR1 SGDLS and CDR2 YYNGEE. CDR3 protein: CASSVGETDTQYF. The CDR3 DNA reads TGTGCCAGCAGCGTCGGGGAAACAGATACGCAGTATTTT.

The chain joins TRBV5-1 to TRBJ1-2; a weak D match, TRBD1 (6 bases). The CDR3 sequence is 14 residues long. Germline V gene sequence: CDR1 SGHRS, CDR2 YFSETQ. V lost 3 bases and J 6 bases, leaving 15 bases between the germline ends. For the CDR3, the DNA is TGCGCCAGCAGCTCACGACAGGATCAAAATGGCTACACCTTC. Amino acids: CASSSRQDQNGYTF. Full variable domain (rest looked up from reference TRBV5-1 and TRBJ1-2): KAGVTQTPRYLIKTRGQQVTLSCSPISGHRSVSWYQQTPGQGLQFLFEYFSETQRNKGNFPGRFSGRQFSNSRSEMNVSTLELGDSALYLCASSSRQDQNGYTFGSGTRLTVV.